The source of this T cell receptor beta chain is a study of radiotherapy plus CTLA-4 blockade in lung cancer. Germline assignment: CDR1 GTSNPN and CDR2 SVGIG (reference sequence). Trimming shortened V by 3 bases and J by 6 bases, and 18 bases separated the two germline ends. CDR3 size: 14 residues. Points on this clone: Its target is unknown.

Sequenced by immunoSEQ multiplex PCR; TCRdb stores in-frame clones only, minus some. The sample holds around 86,000 clones; about four fifths are singletons and the top ten take roughly 0.8%. Study observations and caveats: Peripheral blood showed expansion of tumor-derived TCR clones after radiotherapy and ipilimumab. With interferon-beta, early dynamics of blood T cell clones were reported to best predict response.

The chain employs TRBV30 and TRBJ2-7, with a tentative D call TRBD2 (6 bases). The sequence was collected from a human donor with non-small cell lung cancer who had stable disease on radiotherapy plus ipilimumab. The source material was peripheral blood, sampled from a patient treated with radiotherapy plus ipilimumab. The CDR3 loop reads CAWRAGTAILEQYF. CDR3 nucleotide sequence: TGTGCCTGGAGGGCTGGGACTGCAATCCTCGAGCAGTACTTC.